This TCR beta chain was captured in a study of blood T cell repertoires in COVID-19. Study context: Samples came from the United States, Italy and Spain, spanning acute and convalescent COVID-19. In each case, the material was cDNA or gDNA derived from T cells, B-cell-depleted T cells, or PBMCs.

The ends were cut back, 3 bases at V and 4 bases at J, with 7 bases in the middle. The CDR3 covers 13 residues. CDR1 SGHVS and CDR2 FQNEAQ come from the germline V gene. Per the study methods: Amplification from reference gene primers served as the basis for estimated nucleated cell counts. This table comes from immunoSEQ multiplex PCR, and its TCRdb copy is limited to in-frame clones, with some not included. That table is the source of V, J and clone size, and D and trimming were worked out from the DNA. The profile shows some 250,000 clones, approximately 83% of them singletons. This chain links TRBV7-8 with TRBJ1-3, with a tentative D call TRBD1 (6 bases). This clonotype was sampled from a woman aged 25-40 years who had recovered from COVID-19. The source material was peripheral blood. This CDR3 reads CASSFQGGNTIYF. CDR3 sequence (DNA): TGTGCCAGCAGCTTTCAGGGGGGAAACACCATATATTTT.